This TCR beta chain was obtained from a study of molecular identifiers for immune sequencing clone quantification. TCRdb ran MiXCR on the PCR reads and lists one entry per CDR3 protein. This sample has 85,000 to 95,000 distinct CDR3 sequences; 19% occur once, and the top ten carry roughly 0.8%. Naive CD8 T cells were FACS-sorted by CD8+CD4-CCR7+CD45RA+ markers. Germline-derived CDR1 and CDR2 are LGHDT and YNNKEL (reference sequence). CDR3 size: 18 residues. As for this clonotype: This sequence may be a read error, since a much larger clone differs from it by one base.

J is TRBJ2-2 and V is TRBV3-1; 10 nucleotides agree with TRBD2. Sequencing was carried out using naive CD8+ T cells from blood, with Jurkat cell RNA spiked in. The subset was: FACS-sorted CD8+CD4-CCR7+CD45RA+ naive T cells. This receptor was taken from a human donor in good health. Some libraries in this study had Jurkat cell RNA spiked in. CDR3 sequence (DNA): TGTGCCAGCAGCCTCGAAATTGCTAGCGGGGGCCGGGCCGGGGAGCTGCTTTTT. This encodes CASSLEIASGGRAGELLF.